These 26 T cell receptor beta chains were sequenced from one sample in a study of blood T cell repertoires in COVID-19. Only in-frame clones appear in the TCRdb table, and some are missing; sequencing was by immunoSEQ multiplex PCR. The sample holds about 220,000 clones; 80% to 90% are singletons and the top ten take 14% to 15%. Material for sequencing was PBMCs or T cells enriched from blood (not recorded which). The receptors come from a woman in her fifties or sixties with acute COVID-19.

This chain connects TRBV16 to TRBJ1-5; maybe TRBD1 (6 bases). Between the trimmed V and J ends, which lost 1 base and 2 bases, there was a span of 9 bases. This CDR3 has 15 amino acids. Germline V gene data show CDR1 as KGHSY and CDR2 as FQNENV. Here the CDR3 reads CASSQLQGGNQPQHF. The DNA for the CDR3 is TGTGCCAGCAGCCAATTACAGGGCGGCAATCAGCCCCAGCATTTT.

The CDR3 loop reads CASTAFRGGPSYEQYF. The DNA of the CDR3 is TGTGCCAGCACCGCTTTTCGGGGGGGCCCATCCTACGAGCAGTACTTC. The chain recombines TRBV7-2 with TRBJ2-7; 8 nucleotides align to TRBD2. The germline CDR1 and CDR2 sequences are SGHTA and FQGNSA. The length of the CDR3 is 16 residues. V was clipped by 7 bases and J by 1 base; unmatched bases: 12. Using reference TRBV7-2 and TRBJ2-7 for the parts outside the CDR3, the full variable domain is GAGVSQSPSNKVTEKGKDVELRCDPISGHTALYWYRQSLGQGLEFLIYFQGNSAPDKSGLPSDRFSAERTGGSVSTLTIQRTQQEDSAVYLCASTAFRGGPSYEQYFGPGTRLTVT.

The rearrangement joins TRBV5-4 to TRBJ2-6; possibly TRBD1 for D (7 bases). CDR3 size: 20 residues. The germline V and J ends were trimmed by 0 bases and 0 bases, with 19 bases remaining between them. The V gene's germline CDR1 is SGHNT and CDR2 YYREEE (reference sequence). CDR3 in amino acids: CASSLGPGRGVNSGANVLTF. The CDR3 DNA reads TGTGCCAGCAGCTTGGGGCCCGGCAGGGGGGTTAACTCTGGGGCCAACGTCCTGACTTTC.

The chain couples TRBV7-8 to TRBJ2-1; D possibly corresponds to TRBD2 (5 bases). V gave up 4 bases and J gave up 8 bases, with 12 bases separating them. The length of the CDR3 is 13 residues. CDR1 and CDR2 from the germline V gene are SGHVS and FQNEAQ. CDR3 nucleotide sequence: TGTGCCAGCAGCTCCGAGGGCCTTGATGAGCAGTTCTTC. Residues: CASSSEGLDEQFF.

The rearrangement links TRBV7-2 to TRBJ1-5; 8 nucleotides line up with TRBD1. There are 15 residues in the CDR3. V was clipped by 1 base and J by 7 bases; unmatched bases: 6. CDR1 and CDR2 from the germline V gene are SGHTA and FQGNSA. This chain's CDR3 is CASSLVYRGRQPQHF. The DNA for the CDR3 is TGTGCCAGCAGCTTAGTATACAGGGGGAGACAGCCCCAGCATTTT.

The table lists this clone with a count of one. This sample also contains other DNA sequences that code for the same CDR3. The CDR3 here is CASSETGAAEKLFF. CDR3 DNA: TGTGCCAGCAGTGAGACAGGGGCGGCTGAAAAACTGTTTTTT. The rearrangement links TRBV2 to TRBJ1-4, with 8 bases that match TRBD1. The ends lost 3 bases at V and 7 bases at J; junction bases unmatched: 4. CDR1 is SNHLY and CDR2 is FYNNEI in the germline V gene. The length of the CDR3 is 14 residues. Drawing the rest from reference TRBV2 and TRBJ1-4, the complete variable domain is EPEVTQTPSHQVTQMGQEVILRCVPISNHLYFYWYRQILGQKVEFLVSFYNNEISEKSEIFDDQFSVERPDGSNFTLKIRSTKLEDSAMYFCASSETGAAEKLFFGSGTQLSVL.

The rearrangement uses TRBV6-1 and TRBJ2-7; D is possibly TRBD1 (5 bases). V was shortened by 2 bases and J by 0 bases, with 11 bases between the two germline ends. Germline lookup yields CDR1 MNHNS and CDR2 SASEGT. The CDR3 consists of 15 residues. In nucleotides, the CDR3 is TGTGCCAGCAGTGAAACACAGGTGCGCTCCTACGAGCAGTACTTC. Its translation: CASSETQVRSYEQYF.

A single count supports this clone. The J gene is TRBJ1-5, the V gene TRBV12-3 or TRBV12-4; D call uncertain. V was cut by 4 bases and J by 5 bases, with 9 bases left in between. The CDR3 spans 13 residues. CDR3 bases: TGTGCCAGCAGTTATGGCCCCGATCAGCCCCAGCATTTT. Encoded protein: CASSYGPDQPQHF.

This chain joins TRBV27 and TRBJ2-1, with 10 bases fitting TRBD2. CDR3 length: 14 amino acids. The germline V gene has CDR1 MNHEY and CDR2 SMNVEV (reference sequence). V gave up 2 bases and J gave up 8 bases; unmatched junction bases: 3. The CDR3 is CASSLVSGRYEQFF. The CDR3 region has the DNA TGTGCCAGCAGTTTAGTTAGCGGGAGGTATGAGCAGTTCTTC.

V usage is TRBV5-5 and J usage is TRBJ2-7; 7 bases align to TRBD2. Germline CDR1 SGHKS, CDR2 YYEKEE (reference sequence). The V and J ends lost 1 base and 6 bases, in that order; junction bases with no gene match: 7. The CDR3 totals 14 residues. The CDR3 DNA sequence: TGTGCCAGCAGCTTGATGGGGGGGATCGGCGAGCAGTACTTC. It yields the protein CASSLMGGIGEQYF.

In DNA form, the CDR3 reads TGTGCCAGCAGTTCGCCCGACAGAGACTACGAGCAGTACTTC. It codes for CASSSPDRDYEQYF. The chain recombines TRBV27 with TRBJ2-7, with D possibly TRBD1 on 5 matching bases. V was clipped by 4 bases and J by 3 bases, with 13 bases between them. This CDR3 has 14 amino acids. The germline V gene has CDR1 MNHEY and CDR2 SMNVEV (reference sequence).

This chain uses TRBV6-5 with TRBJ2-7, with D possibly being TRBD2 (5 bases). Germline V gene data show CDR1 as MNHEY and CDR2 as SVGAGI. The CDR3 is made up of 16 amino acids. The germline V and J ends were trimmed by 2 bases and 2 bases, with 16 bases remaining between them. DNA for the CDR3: TGTGCCAGCAGTTACAGTCGATCCGGGAATACCTACGAGCAGTACTTC. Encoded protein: CASSYSRSGNTYEQYF.

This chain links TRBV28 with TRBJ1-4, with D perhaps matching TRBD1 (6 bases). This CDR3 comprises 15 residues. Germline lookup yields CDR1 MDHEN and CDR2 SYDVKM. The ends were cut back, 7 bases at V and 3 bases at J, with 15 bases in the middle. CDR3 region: CASNLQGMSNEKLFF. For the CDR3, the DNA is TGTGCCAGCAATCTCCAGGGGATGTCTAATGAAAAACTGTTTTTT.

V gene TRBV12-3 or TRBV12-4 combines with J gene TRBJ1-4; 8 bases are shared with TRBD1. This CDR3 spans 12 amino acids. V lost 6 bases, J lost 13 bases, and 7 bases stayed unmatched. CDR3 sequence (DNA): TGTGCCAGCAGCCCGACAGGGGACGTACTGTTTTTT. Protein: CASSPTGDVLFF.

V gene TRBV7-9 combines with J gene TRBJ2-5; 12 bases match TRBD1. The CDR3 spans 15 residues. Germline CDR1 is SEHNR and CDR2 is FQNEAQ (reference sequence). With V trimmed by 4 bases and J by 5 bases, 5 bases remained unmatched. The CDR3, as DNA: TGTGCCAGCAGCTGGGACAGGGGGCGCGGGGAGACCCAGTACTTC. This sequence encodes CASSWDRGRGETQYF.

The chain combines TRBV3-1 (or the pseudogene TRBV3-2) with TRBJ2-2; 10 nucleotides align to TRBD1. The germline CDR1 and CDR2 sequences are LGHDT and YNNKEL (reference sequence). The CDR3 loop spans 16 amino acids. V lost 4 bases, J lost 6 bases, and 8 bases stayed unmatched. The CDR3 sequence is CASSPGGQGTPGELFF. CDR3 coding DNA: TGTGCCAGCAGCCCCGGGGGACAGGGGACCCCCGGGGAGCTGTTTTTT.

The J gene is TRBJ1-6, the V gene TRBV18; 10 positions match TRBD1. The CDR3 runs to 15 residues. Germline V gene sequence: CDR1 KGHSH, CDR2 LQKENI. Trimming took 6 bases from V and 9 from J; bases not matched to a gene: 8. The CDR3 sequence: CASSRDRGVGSPLHF. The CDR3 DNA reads TGTGCCAGCTCTCGGGACAGGGGTGTCGGTTCACCCCTCCACTTT.

This CDR3 is CAISEDRGNTEAFF. The CDR3 region has the DNA TGTGCCATCAGTGAAGACAGGGGGAACACTGAAGCTTTCTTT. The J gene is TRBJ1-1, the V gene TRBV10-3; 8 positions agree with TRBD1. J gave up 1 base and V 3 bases, and 1 base lay outside the gene matches. Germline assignment: CDR1 ENHRY and CDR2 SYGVKD. The CDR3 covers 14 residues.

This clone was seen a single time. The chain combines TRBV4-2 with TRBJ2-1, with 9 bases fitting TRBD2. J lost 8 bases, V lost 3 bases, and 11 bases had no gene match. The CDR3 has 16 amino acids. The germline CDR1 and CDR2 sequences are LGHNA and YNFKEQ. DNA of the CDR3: TGTGCCAGCAGCCAGACCCTAGCGGGACTGCTGGATGAGCAGTTCTTC. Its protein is CASSQTLAGLLDEQFF.

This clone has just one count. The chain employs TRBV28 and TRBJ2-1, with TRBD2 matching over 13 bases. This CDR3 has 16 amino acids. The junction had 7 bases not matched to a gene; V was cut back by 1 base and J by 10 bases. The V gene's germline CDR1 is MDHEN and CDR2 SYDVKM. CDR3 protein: CASSLFSGLAGSEQFF. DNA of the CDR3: TGTGCCAGCAGTTTATTCTCGGGACTAGCGGGAAGCGAGCAGTTCTTC.

The CDR3 loop is CASSPRRGPPPTYSNQPQHF. CDR3 coding DNA: TGTGCCAGCAGTCCTCGGCGGGGTCCCCCCCCCACATATAGCAATCAGCCCCAGCATTTT. The V call is TRBV6-6, the J call TRBJ1-5, with unresolved D. The CDR3 is made up of 20 amino acids. V shed 5 bases and J shed 0 bases, with 26 bases lying between them. Germline-derived CDR1 and CDR2 are MNHNY and SVGAGI (reference sequence).

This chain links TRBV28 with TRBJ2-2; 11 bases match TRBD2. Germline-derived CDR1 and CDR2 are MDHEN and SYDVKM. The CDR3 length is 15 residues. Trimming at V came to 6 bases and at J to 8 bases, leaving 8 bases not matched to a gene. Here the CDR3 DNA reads TGTGCCAGCAGCTCCTTACTAGCGGGAGCTGGGGAGCTGTTTTTT. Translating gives CASSSLLAGAGELFF.

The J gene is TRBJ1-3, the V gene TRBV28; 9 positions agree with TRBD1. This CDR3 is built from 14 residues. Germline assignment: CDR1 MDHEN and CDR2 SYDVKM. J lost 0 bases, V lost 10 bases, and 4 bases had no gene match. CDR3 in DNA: TGTGCCACGGACAGGGGATACTCTGGAAACACCATATATTTT. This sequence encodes CATDRGYSGNTIYF.

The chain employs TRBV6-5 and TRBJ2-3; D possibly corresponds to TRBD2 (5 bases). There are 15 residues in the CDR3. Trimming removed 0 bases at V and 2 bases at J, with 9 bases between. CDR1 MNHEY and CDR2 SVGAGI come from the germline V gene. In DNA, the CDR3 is TGTGCCAGCAGTTACTCGTCAGCGGCCACAGATACGCAGTATTTT. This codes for CASSYSSAATDTQYF.

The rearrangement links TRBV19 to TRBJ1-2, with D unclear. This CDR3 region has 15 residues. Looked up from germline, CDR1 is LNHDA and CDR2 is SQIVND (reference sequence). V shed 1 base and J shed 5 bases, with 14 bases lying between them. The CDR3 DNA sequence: TGTGCCAGTAGTATAGCGGCGCGAGGTGGGTATGGCTACACCTTC. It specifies CASSIAARGGYGYTF.

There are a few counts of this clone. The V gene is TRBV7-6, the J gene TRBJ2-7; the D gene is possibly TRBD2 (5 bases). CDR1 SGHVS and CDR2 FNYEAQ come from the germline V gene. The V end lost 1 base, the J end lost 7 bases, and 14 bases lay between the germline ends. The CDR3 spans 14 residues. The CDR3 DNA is TGTGCCAGCAGCTTAGGGCTGGGCACGGGGGAGCAGTACTTC. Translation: CASSLGLGTGEQYF.